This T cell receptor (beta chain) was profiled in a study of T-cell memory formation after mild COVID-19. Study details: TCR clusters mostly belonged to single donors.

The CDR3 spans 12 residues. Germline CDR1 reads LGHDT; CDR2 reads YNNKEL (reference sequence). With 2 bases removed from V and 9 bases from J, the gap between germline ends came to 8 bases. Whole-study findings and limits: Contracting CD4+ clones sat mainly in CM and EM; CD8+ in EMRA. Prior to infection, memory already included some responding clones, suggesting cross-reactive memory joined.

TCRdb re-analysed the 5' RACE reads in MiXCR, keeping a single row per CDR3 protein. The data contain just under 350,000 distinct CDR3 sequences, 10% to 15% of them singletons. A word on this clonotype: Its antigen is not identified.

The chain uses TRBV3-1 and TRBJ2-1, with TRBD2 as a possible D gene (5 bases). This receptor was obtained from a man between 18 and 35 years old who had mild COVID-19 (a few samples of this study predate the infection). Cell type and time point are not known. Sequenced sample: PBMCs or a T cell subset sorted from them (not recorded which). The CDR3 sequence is CASSQYRGEQFF. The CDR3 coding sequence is TGTGCCAGCAGCCAATATCGGGGTGAGCAGTTCTTC.